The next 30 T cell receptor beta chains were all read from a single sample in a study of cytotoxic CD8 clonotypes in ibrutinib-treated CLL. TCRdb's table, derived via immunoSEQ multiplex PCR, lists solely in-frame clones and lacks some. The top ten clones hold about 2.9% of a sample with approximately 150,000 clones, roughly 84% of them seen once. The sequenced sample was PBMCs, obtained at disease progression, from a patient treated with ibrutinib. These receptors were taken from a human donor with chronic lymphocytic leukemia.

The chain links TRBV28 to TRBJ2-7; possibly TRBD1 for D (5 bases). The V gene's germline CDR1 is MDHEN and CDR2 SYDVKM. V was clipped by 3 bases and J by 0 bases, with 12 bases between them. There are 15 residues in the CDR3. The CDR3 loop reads CASSFQTASSYEQYF. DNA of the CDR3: TGTGCCAGCAGTTTTCAGACAGCCAGCTCCTACGAGCAGTACTTC.

The CDR3 loop reads CASVEDRANTEAFF. CDR3 nucleotides: TGTGCCAGCGTCGAAGACAGGGCGAACACTGAAGCTTTCTTT. The rearrangement joins TRBV6-1 to TRBJ1-1; 7 positions match TRBD1. CDR1 MNHNS and CDR2 SASEGT come from the germline V gene. There are 14 residues in the CDR3. Germline trimming cut 8 bases from V and 1 base from J; bases unmatched to any gene: 7.

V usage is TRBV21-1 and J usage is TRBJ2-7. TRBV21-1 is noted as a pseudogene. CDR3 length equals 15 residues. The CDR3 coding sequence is TGTGCCAGCAGCAAACTAGAGCAGGCCACCTACGAGCAGTACTTC. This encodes CASSKLEQATYEQYF.

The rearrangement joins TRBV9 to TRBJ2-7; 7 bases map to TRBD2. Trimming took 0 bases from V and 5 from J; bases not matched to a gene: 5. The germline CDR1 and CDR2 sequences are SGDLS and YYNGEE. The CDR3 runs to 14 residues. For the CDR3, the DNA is TGTGCCAGCAGCGTAGGGGGAGGGGACCACGAGCAGTACTTC. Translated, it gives CASSVGGGDHEQYF.

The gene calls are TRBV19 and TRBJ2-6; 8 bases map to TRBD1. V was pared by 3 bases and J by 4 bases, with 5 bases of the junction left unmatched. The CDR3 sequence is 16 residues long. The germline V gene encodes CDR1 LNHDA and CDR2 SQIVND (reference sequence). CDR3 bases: TGTGCCAGTAGTATCGGGACAGGAGCAGGGGCCAACGTCCTGACTTTC. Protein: CASSIGTGAGANVLTF.

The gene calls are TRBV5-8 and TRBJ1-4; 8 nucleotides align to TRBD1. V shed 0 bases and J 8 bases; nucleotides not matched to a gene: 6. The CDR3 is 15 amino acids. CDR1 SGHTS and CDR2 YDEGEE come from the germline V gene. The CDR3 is CASSLDGQGGEKLFF. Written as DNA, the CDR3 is TGTGCCAGCAGCTTGGACGGACAGGGAGGGGAAAAACTGTTTTTT.

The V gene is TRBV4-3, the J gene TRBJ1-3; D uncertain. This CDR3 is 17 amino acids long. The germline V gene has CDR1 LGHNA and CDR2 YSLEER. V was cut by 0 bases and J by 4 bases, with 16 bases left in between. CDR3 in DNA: TGCGCCAGCAGCCAAGACCCCCCGGAATCGTGGGGAAACACCATATATTTT. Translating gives CASSQDPPESWGNTIYF.

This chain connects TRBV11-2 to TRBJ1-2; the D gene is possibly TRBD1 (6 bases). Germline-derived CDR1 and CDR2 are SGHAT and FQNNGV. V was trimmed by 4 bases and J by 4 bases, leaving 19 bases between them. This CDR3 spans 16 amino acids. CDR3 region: CASSSPLRGSFYGYTF. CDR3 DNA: TGTGCCAGCAGCTCCCCGCTTAGGGGGTCTTTCTATGGCTACACCTTC.

The CDR3 region has the DNA TGTGCCAGCAGCTCCCCTGGGTCGATTGAGACCCAGTACTTC. This sequence encodes CASSSPGSIETQYF. V gene TRBV7-7 combines with J gene TRBJ2-5; D is unclear. There are 14 residues in the CDR3. Germline CDR1 and CDR2: SSHAT and FNYEAQ (reference sequence). Trimming pared 4 bases from V and 5 bases from J, leaving 14 bases between. Based on the CDR3 plus reference TRBV7-7 and TRBJ2-5, the full variable domain is GAGVSQSPRYKVTKRGQDVTLRCDPISSHATLYWYQQALGQGPEFLTYFNYEAQPDKSGLPSDRFSAERPEGSISTLTIQRTEQRDSAMYRCASSSPGSIETQYFGPGTRLLVL.

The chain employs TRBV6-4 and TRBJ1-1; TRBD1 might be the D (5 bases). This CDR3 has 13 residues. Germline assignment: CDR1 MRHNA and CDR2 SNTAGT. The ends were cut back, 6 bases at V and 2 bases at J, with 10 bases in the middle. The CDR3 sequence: CASRNQGNTEAFF. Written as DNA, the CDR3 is TGTGCCAGCAGAAATCAGGGTAACACTGAAGCTTTCTTT.

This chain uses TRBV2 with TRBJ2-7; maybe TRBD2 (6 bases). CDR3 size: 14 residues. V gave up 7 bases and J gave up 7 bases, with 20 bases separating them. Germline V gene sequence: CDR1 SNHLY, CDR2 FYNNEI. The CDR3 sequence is CASTRGNNPREQYF. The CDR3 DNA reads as TGTGCCAGCACACGGGGGAATAATCCGCGGGAGCAGTACTTC.

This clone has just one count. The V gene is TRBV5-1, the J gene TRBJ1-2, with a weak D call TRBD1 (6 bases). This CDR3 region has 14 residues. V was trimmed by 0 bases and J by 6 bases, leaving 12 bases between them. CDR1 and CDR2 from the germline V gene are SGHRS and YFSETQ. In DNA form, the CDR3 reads TGCGCCAGCAGCTTGGGGCAGGGGACTCATGGCTACACCTTC. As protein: CASSLGQGTHGYTF.

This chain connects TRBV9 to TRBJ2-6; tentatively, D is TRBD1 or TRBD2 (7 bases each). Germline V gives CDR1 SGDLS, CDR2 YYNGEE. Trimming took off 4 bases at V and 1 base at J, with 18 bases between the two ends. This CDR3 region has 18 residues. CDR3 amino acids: CASSPRGGGESGANVLTF. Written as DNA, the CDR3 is TGTGCCAGCAGCCCCCGGGGAGGGGGCGAATCTGGGGCCAACGTCCTGACTTTC.

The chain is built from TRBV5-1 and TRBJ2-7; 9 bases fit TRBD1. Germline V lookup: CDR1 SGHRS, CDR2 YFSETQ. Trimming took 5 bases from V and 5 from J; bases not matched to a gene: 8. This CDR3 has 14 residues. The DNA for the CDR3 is TGCGCCAGCAGGCCGACAGGGGGGGTCCACGAGCAGTACTTC. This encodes CASRPTGGVHEQYF.

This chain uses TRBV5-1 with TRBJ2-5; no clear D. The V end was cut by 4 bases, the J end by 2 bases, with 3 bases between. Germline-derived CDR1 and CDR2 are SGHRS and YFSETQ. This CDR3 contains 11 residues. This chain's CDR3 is CASSQQETQYF. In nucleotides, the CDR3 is TGCGCCAGCAGCCAGCAAGAGACCCAGTACTTC.

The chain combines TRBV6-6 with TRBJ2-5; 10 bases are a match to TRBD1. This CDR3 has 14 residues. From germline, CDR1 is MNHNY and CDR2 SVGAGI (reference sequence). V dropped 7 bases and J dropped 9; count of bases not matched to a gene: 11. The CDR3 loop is CASNRGQGLGAQYF. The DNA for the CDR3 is TGTGCCAGCAATAGGGGACAGGGGTTAGGAGCCCAGTACTTC.

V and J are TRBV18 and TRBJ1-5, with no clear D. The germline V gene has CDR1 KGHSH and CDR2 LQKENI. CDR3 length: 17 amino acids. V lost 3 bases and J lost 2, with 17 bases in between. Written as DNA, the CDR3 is TGTGCCAGCTCACCCGGGAAGTCCGGGCCGGGCAATCAGCCCCAGCATTTT. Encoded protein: CASSPGKSGPGNQPQHF.

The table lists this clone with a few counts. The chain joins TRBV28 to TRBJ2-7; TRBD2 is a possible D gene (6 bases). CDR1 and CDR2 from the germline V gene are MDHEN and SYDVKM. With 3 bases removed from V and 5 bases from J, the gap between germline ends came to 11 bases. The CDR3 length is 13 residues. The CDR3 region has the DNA TGTGCCAGCAGTTTTTGGGGGGACGACGAGCAGTACTTC. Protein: CASSFWGDDEQYF.

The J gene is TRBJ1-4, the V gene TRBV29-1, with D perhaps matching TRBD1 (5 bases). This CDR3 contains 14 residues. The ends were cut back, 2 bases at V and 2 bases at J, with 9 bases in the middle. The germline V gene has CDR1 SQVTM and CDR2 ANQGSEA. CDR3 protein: CSVEPQGTNEKLFF. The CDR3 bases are TGCAGCGTTGAACCCCAGGGCACTAATGAAAAACTGTTTTTT.

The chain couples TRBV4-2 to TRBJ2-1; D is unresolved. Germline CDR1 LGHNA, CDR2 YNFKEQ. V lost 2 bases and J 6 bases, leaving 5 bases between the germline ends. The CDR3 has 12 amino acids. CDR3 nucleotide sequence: TGTGCCAGCAGCCAACAGTCCAATGAGCAGTTCTTC. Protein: CASSQQSNEQFF.

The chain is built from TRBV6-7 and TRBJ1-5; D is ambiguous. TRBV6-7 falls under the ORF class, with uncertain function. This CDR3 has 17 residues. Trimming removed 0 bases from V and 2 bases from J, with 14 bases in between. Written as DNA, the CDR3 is TGTGCCAGCAGTTACTCGATGTGGGGTTGTGGCAATCAGCCCCAGCATTTT. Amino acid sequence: CASSYSMWGCGNQPQHF.

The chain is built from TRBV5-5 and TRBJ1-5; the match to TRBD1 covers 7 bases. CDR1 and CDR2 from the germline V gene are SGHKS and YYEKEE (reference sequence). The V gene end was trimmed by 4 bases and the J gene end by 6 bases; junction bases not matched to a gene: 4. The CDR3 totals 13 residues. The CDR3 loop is CASSPTGLQPQHF. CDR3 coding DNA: TGTGCCAGCAGCCCGACAGGGCTTCAGCCCCAGCATTTT.

In DNA form, the CDR3 reads TGTGCCAGCAGCTTAGAGGACAGGGGTTTTGGCGAGCAGTACTTC. It is translated as CASSLEDRGFGEQYF. V usage is TRBV11-3 and J usage is TRBJ2-7; 9 nucleotides align to TRBD1. Germline V CDR1 and CDR2: SGHNT, YENEEA. This CDR3 has 15 amino acids. The V gene end was trimmed by 0 bases and the J gene end by 6 bases; junction bases not matched to a gene: 6.

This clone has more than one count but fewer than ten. CDR3 in amino acids: CASSLDRGLNGELFF. The CDR3 nucleotides read TGTGCCAGCAGCTTGGACAGGGGGCTTAACGGGGAGCTGTTTTTT. The chain has TRBV11-3 and TRBJ2-2, with 11 nucleotides matching TRBD1. V trimming: 3 bases; J trimming: 7 bases; junction bases outside the gene matches: 4. Germline lookup yields CDR1 SGHNT and CDR2 YENEEA. The CDR3 runs 15 residues.

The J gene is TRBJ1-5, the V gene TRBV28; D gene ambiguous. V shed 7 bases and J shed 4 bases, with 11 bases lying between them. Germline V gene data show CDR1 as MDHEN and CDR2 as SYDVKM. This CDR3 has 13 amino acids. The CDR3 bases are TGTGCCAGCACCCAACAGCTTAATCAGCCCCAGCATTTT. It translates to CASTQQLNQPQHF.

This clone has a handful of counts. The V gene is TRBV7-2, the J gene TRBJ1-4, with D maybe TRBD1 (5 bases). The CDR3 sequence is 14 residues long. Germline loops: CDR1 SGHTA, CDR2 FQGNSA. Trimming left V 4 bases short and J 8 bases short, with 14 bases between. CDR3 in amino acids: CASSSGRGREKLFF. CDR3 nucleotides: TGTGCCAGCAGCTCGGGACGAGGGCGGGAAAAACTGTTTTTT.

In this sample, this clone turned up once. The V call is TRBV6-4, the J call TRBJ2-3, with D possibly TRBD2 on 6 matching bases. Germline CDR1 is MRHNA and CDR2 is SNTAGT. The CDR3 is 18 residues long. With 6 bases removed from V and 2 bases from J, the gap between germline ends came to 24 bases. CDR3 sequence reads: CASSGGSGSDRATDTQYF. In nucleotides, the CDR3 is TGTGCCAGCAGCGGAGGTAGCGGATCGGACCGAGCCACAGATACGCAGTATTTT.

CDR3 nucleotides: TGCGCCAGCAGCCAAGAGCCCGACAGGTCACGGACCCAGTACTTC. It specifies CASSQEPDRSRTQYF. V and J are TRBV4-1 and TRBJ2-5; maybe TRBD1 (6 bases). Germline CDR1 is MGHRA and CDR2 is YSYEKL. V was clipped by 0 bases and J by 7 bases, with 15 bases between them. CDR3 length: 15 residues.

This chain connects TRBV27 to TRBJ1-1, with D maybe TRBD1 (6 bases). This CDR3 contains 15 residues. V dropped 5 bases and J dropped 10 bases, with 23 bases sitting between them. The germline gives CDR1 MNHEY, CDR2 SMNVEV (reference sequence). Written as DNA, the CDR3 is TGTGCCAGCAGTCCCCACGCGGACAGCGAGAATGGAGCTTTCTTT. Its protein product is CASSPHADSENGAFF.

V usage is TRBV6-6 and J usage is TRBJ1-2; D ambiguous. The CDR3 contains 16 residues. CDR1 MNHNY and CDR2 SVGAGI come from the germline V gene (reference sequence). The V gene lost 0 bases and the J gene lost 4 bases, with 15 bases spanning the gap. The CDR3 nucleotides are TGTGCCAGCAGTTACTCGTTTGGCGGGAGCTCCTATGGCTACACCTTC. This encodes CASSYSFGGSSYGYTF.